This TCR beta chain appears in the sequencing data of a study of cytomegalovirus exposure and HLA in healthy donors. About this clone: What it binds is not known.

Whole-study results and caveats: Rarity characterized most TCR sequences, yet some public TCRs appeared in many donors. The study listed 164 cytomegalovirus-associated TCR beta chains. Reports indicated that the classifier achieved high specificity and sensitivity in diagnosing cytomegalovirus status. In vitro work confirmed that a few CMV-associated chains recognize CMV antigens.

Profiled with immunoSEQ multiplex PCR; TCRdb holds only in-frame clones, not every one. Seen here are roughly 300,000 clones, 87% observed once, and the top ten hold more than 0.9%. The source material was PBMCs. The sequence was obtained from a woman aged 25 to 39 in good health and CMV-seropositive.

The chain's CDR3 is CASSGGAGPKLDTQYF. In nucleotides, the CDR3 is TGTGCCAGCAGTGGGGGGGCGGGACCCAAGCTTGATACGCAGTATTTT. The V gene is TRBV2, the J gene TRBJ2-3; D might be TRBD1 or TRBD2, each matching 6 bases. CDR1 and CDR2 (germline): SNHLY, FYNNEI. The CDR3 length is 16 residues. V lost 4 bases and J 6 bases, leaving 20 bases between the germline ends.